The sequence of this TCR beta chain was determined in a study of blood T cell repertoires in COVID-19. How the authors handled the data: Amplification with reference gene primers provided the estimates of nucleated cell counts. Data came from immunoSEQ multiplex PCR; TCRdb stores just in-frame clones and leaves some out. The V and J calls and the clone size are those of that table, but D and trimming were determined from the DNA. Of roughly 200,000 clones detected, around 85% appear once; the ten largest clones hold 7.5% to 9.5%. V shed 5 bases and J 5 bases; nucleotides not matched to a gene: 9. This CDR3 comprises 15 residues. The V gene's germline CDR1 is SEHNR and CDR2 FQNEAQ (reference sequence).

V and J are TRBV7-9 and TRBJ2-7, with 10 bases matching TRBD2. The source of this sequence is a woman aged 55-70 years with acute or convalescent COVID-19. Sequencing was carried out using peripheral blood. The CDR3 sequence: CASSRSSGSRNEQYF. The DNA of the CDR3 is TGTGCCAGCAGCCGCTCTAGCGGGAGTCGCAACGAGCAGTACTTC.